This T cell receptor (beta chain) originates from a study of T cells in Graves' hyperthyroidism and ophthalmopathy. Study background: Peripheral blood draws took place at initial diagnosis, ahead of any treatment. The study, taken as a whole, reports: Ophthalmopathy was distinguished from stable hyperthyroidism by 13 V-J signatures. The model forecast ophthalmopathy, anticipating it by a median approximately 6 months before onset.

Disease lasting under 3 months, a NOSPECS grade of at least 4, and a Clinical Activity Score of at least 3 were features of the ophthalmopathy patients. The CDR3 runs to 13 residues. The V end lost 10 bases, the J end lost 0 bases, and 13 bases lay between the germline ends. CDR1 is LNHDA, CDR2 SQIVND, per germline (reference sequence). Amplification of TCR beta CDR3 regions used RNA as the template. HTBI primers were used for first-round RT-PCR of the TCR CDR3. Each CDR3 protein gets one entry after TCRdb re-called the multiplex PCR reads with MiXCR. The table records hundreds of thousands of distinct CDR3 sequences, 20% of them present only once. Details on this clonotype: The antigen remains unidentified.

This chain uses TRBV19 with TRBJ2-7, with D uncertain. Sequenced sample: blood. The TCR comes from a man aged 40-50 years with Graves' ophthalmopathy. The CDR3 nucleotides read TGTGCCACCCAGAGTTCCTCCTCCTACGAGCAGTACTTC. It is translated as CATQSSSSYEQYF.